The 8 T cell receptor beta chains presented below share a single source sample, sequenced in a study of cytomegalovirus exposure and HLA in healthy donors. TCRdb keeps only in-frame clones here, not all; method: immunoSEQ multiplex PCR. The sample records about 110,000 clones, more than 75% being singletons. Sequenced sample: PBMCs. Every receptor here comes from a young woman in good health and CMV-seropositive.

The chain carries TRBV6-1 and TRBJ1-1; TRBD1 matches 9 bases. In germline, CDR1 is MNHNS, CDR2 SASEGT. The CDR3 totals 15 residues. With 3 bases clipped from V and 9 bases from J, the junction kept 11 bases outside the gene matches. CDR3 loop: CASSEHTRTGAKAFF. The DNA for the CDR3 is TGTGCCAGCAGTGAGCACACCCGGACAGGGGCGAAAGCTTTCTTT.

The genes are TRBV7-2 and TRBJ2-1, with 8 nucleotides matching TRBD2. The CDR3 loop spans 19 amino acids. CDR1 and CDR2 (germline): SGHTA, FQGNSA. V was clipped by 1 base and J by 8 bases; unmatched bases: 19. The CDR3 DNA sequence: TGTGCCAGCAGCTTAGTAGGGAGGCGGGGGGTCGTTCACAACGATGAGCAGTTCTTC. Translation: CASSLVGRRGVVHNDEQFF.

This chain joins TRBV4-1 and TRBJ1-3, with 9 bases lining up with TRBD1. The CDR3 consists of 16 residues. Germline CDR1 reads MGHRA; CDR2 reads YSYEKL. V gave up 2 bases and J gave up 3 bases; unmatched junction bases: 5. The CDR3 spells CASSQIQGARGNTIYF. CDR3 DNA sequence: TGCGCCAGCAGCCAAATACAGGGGGCGCGTGGAAACACCATATATTTT.

This clone has a single count. This chain links TRBV6-5 with TRBJ1-3, with 7 bases that match TRBD1. The V and J ends lost 8 bases and 8 bases, in that order; junction bases with no gene match: 9. Germline V gives CDR1 MNHEY, CDR2 SVGAGI. CDR3 size: 13 residues. The CDR3 nucleotides read TGTGCCAGCGTCGACAGGGTGGACGACACCATATATTTT. It codes for CASVDRVDDTIYF.

The rearrangement uses TRBV13 and TRBJ2-3; 7 nucleotides align to TRBD1. Germline V gene data show CDR1 as PRHDT and CDR2 as FYEKMQ (reference sequence). The CDR3 has 15 amino acids. The V and J ends lost 3 bases and 4 bases, in that order; junction bases with no gene match: 7. The DNA of the CDR3 is TGTGCCAGCAGCTTCCGGGCCAGGGGGTCAGATACGCAGTATTTT. Protein: CASSFRARGSDTQYF.

The CDR3 protein is CASSTATGYEQYF. The CDR3 DNA follows: TGTGCCAGCAGCACGGCGACAGGGTACGAGCAGTACTTC. The V gene is TRBV5-4, the J gene TRBJ2-7; 7 nucleotides line up with TRBD1. Unmatched junction bases numbered 5, after V lost 4 bases and J lost 4 bases. Germline V gene data show CDR1 as SGHNT and CDR2 as YYREEE (reference sequence). This CDR3 comprises 13 residues. Combining the CDR3 with reference TRBV5-4 and TRBJ2-7 gives the whole variable domain ETGVTQSPTHLIKTRGQQVTLRCSSQSGHNTVSWYQQALGQGPQFIFQYYREEENGRGNFPPRFSGLQFPNYSSELNVNALELDDSALYLCASSTATGYEQYFGPGTRLTVT.

The chain links TRBV25-1 to TRBJ2-6, with 7 bases that match TRBD1. The germline V gene has CDR1 MGHDK and CDR2 SYGVNS. This CDR3 is built from 18 residues. V lost 6 bases to trimming and J lost 0 bases; unmatched junction nucleotides: 11. The CDR3 region has the DNA TGTGCCAGCAGAAAACCCCGGACAGGTGTCTCTGGGGCCAACGTCCTGACTTTC. Translated, it gives CASRKPRTGVSGANVLTF.

This chain joins TRBV4-2 and TRBJ2-1, with 7 nucleotides matching TRBD2. V was pared by 2 bases and J by 3 bases, with 7 bases of the junction left unmatched. The CDR3 loop spans 16 amino acids. Germline values: CDR1 LGHNA, CDR2 YNFKEQ. CDR3 sequence: CASSQKTGGHYNEQFF. The DNA of the CDR3 is TGTGCCAGCAGCCAAAAAACGGGAGGCCACTACAATGAGCAGTTCTTC.